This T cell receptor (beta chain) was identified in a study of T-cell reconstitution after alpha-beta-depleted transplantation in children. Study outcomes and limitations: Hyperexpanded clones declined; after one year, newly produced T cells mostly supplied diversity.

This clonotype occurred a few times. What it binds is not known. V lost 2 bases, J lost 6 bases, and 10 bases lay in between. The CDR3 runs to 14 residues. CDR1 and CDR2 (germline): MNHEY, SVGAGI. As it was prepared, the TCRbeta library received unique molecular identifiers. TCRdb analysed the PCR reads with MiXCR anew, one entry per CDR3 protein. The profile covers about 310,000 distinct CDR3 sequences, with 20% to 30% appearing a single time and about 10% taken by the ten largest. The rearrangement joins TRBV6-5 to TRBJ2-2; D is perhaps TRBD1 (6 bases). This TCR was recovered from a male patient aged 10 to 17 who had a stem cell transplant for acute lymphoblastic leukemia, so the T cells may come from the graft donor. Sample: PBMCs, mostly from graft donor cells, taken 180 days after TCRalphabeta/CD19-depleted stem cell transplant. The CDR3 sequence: CASSYNRVAGELFF. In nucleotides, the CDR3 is TGTGCCAGCAGTTACAACAGGGTGGCCGGGGAGCTGTTTTTT.